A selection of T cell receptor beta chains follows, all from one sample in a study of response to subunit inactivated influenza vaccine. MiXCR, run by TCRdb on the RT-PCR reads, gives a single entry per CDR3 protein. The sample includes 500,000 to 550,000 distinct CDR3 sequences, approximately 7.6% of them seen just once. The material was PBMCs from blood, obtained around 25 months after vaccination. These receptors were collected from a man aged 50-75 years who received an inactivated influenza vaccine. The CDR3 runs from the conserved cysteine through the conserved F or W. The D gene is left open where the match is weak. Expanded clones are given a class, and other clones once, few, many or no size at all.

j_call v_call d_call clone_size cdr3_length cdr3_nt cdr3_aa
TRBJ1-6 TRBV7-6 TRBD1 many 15 TGTGCCAGCAGCCCACGACAGGGAGGGGATTCACCCCTCCACTTT CASSPRQGGDSPLHF
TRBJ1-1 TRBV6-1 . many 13 TGTGCCAGCAGTGTCTCCCTGAACACTGAAGCTTTCTTT CASSVSLNTEAFF
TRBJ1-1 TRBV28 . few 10 TGTGCCAGCAGAAGCTTTGAAGCTTTCTTT CASRSFEAFF
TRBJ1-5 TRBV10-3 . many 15 TGTGCCATCTCCCCCCGGGATAATAGCAATCAGCCCCAGCATTTT CAISPRDNSNQPQHF
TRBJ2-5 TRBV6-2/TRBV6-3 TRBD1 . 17 TGTGCCAGCAGTTACTCGGGGATGACAGGGCGCCAAGAGACCCAGTACTTC CASSYSGMTGRQETQYF
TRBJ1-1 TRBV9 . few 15 TGTGCCAGCATCCCTCTAGATGGGGGGCACACTGAAGCTTTCTTT CASIPLDGGHTEAFF
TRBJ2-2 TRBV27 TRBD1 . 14 TGTGCCAGCAGTACAACAGGGGTCACCGGGGAGCTGTTTTTT CASSTTGVTGELFF
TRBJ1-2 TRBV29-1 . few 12 TGCAGCGTTGCCAGGGCAAACTATGGCTACACCTTC CSVARANYGYTF
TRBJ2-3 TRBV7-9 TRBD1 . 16 TGTGCCAGCAGCCCTTGGACAGGGGTTGTTCCAGATACGCAGTATTTT CASSPWTGVVPDTQYF
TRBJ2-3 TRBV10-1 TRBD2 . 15 TGCGCCAGCAGTGAGTCAGAACTAGCGGTAGATACGCAGTATTTT CASSESELAVDTQYF
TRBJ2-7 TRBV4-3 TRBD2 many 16 TGCGCCAGCAGCCAGGATACCGGGACTAGCACATACGAGCAGTACTTC CASSQDTGTSTYEQYF
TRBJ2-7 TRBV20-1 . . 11 TGCAGTGCTACAGTCAGCTACGAGCAGTACTTC CSATVSYEQYF
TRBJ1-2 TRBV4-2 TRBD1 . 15 TGTGCCAGCAGCCAAGGCGGACAGGCGAACTATGGCTACACCTTC CASSQGGQANYGYTF
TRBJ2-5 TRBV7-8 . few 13 TGTGCCAGCAGCCCCCGGGATCTATGGACCCAGTACTTC CASSPRDLWTQYF
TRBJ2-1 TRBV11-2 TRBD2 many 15 TGTGCCAGCAGCCAGAGACTAGCGGGGGTTCATGAGCAGTTCTTC CASSQRLAGVHEQFF
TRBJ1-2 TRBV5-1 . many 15 TGCGCCAGCAGCTTGGGGCTCCTACCTGGTCACGGCTACACCTTC CASSLGLLPGHGYTF
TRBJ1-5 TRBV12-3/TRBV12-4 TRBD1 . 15 TGTGCCAGCAGAGACGGGACAGTCGGCAATCAGCCCCAGCATTTT CASRDGTVGNQPQHF
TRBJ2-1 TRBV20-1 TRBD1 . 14 TGCAGTGCTAGACCGGGACAGGGGTTCAATGAGCAGTTCTTC CSARPGQGFNEQFF